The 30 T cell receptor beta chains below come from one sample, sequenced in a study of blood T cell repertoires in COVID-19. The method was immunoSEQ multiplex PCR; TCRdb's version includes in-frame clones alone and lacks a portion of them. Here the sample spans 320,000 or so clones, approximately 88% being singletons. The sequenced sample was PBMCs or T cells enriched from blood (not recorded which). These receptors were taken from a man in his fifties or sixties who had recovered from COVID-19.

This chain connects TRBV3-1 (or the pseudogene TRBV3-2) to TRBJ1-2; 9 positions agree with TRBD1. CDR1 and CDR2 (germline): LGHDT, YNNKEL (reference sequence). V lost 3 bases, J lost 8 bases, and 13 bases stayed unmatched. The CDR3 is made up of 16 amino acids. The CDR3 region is CASSHLDGTGTGGYTF. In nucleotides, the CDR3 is TGTGCCAGCAGCCACCTAGACGGGACAGGGACGGGGGGCTACACCTTC.

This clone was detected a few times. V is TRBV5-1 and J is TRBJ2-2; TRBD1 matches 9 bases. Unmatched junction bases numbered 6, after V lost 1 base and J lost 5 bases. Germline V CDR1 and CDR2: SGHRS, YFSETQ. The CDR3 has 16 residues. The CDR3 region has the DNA TGCGCCAGCAGCTTGAAGGGACAGGGTGGAACCGGGGAGCTGTTTTTT. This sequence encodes CASSLKGQGGTGELFF.

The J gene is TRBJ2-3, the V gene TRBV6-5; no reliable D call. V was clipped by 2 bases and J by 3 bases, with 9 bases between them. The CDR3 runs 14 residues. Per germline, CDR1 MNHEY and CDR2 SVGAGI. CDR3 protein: CASSYVDRTDTQYF. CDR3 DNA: TGTGCCAGCAGTTACGTAGATCGGACAGATACGCAGTATTTT.

CDR3 region: CASSSRQGYIYGYTF. CDR3 bases: TGTGCCAGCAGCTCAAGACAGGGCTATATCTATGGCTACACCTTC. The chain combines TRBV28 with TRBJ1-2; the match to TRBD1 covers 7 bases. This CDR3 contains 15 residues. V dropped 6 bases and J dropped 4; count of bases not matched to a gene: 11. Germline CDR1 is MDHEN and CDR2 is SYDVKM.

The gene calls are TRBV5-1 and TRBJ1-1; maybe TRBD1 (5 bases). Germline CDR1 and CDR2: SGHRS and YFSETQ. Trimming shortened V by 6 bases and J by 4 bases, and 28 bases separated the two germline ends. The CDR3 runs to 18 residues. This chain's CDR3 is CASTLTQVGTSGGTEAFF. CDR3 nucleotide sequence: TGCGCCAGCACCCTTACCCAGGTCGGGACTTCGGGGGGCACTGAAGCTTTCTTT.

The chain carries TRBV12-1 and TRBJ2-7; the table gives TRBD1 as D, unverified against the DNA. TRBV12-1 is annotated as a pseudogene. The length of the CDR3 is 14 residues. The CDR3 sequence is CASSFEDRAYEQYF. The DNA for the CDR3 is TGTGCCAGCAGCTTTGAGGACAGGGCCTACGAGCAGTACTTC.

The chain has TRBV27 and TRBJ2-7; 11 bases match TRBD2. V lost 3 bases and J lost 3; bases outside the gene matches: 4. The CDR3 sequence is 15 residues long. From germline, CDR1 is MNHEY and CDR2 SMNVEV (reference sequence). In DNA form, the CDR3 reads TGTGCCAGCAGTTTTATTAGCGGGAGGGGCTACGAGCAGTACTTC. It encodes CASSFISGRGYEQYF.

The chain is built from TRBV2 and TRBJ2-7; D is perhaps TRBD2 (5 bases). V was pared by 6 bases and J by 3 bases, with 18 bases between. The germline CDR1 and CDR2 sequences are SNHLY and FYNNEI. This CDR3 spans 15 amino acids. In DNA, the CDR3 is TGTGCCAGCAGGGGAGACACAGATAGGGACTACGAGCAGTACTTC. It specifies CASRGDTDRDYEQYF.

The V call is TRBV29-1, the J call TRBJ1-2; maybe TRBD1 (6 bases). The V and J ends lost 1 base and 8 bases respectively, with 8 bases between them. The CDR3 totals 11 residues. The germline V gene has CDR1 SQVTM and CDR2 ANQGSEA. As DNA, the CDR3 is TGCAGCGTTGAAGTCAGGGGAGGCTACACCTTC. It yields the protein CSVEVRGGYTF.

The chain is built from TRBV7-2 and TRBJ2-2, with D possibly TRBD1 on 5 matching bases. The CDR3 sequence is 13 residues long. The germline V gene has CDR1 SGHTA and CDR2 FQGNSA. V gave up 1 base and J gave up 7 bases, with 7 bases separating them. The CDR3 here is CASSLEGYGELFF. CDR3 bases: TGTGCCAGCAGCTTAGAGGGGTACGGGGAGCTGTTTTTT.

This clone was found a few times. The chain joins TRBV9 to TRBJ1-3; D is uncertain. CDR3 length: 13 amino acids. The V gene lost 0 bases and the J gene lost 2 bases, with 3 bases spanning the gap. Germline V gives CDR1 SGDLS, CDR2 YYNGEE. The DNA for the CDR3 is TGTGCCAGCAGCGTAGGGCCTGGAAACACCATATATTTT. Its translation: CASSVGPGNTIYF.

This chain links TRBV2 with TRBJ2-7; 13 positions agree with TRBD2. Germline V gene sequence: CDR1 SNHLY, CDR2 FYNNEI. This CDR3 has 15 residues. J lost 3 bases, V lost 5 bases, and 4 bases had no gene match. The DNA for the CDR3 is TGTGCCAGCAGTCGACTAGCGGGAGGCGACTACGAGCAGTACTTC. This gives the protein CASSRLAGGDYEQYF.

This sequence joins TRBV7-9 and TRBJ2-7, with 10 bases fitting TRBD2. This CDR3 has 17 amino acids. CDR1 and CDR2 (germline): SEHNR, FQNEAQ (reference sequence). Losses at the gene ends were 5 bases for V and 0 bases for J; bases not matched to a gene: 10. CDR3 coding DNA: TGTGCCAGCAGCAATACGGGACTAGCGAAGAGCTCCTACGAGCAGTACTTC. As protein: CASSNTGLAKSSYEQYF.

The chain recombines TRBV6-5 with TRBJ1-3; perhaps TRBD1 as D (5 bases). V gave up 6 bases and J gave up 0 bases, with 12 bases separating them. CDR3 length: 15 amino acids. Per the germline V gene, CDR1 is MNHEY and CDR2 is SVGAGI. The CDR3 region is CASRKPGRSGNTIYF. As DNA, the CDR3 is TGTGCCAGCAGGAAGCCAGGGCGCTCTGGAAACACCATATATTTT.

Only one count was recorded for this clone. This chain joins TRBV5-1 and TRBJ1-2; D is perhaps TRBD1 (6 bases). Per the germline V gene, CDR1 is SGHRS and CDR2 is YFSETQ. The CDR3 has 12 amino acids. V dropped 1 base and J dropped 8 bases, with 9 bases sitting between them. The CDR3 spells CASSLSGDGYTF. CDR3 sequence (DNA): TGCGCCAGCAGCTTGTCAGGGGACGGCTACACCTTC.

The CDR3 reads CAISDQGGVSNQPQHF. For the CDR3, the DNA is TGTGCCATCTCAGATCAGGGAGGGGTTAGCAATCAGCCCCAGCATTTT. The gene calls are TRBV19 and TRBJ1-5, with a tentative D call TRBD1 (5 bases). CDR3 length equals 16 residues. V gave up 10 bases and J gave up 0 bases, with 19 bases separating them. In germline, CDR1 is LNHDA, CDR2 SQIVND (reference sequence).

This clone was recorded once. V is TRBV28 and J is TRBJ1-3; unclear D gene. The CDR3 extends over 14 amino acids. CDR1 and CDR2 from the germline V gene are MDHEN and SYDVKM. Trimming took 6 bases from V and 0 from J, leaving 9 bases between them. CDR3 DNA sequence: TGTGCCAGCAGCTCTCATAGCTCTGGAAACACCATATATTTT. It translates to CASSSHSSGNTIYF. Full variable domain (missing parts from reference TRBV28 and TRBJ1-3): DVKVTQSSRYLVKRTGEKVFLECVQDMDHENMFWYRQDPGLGLRLIYFSYDVKMKEKGDIPEGYSVSREKKERFSLILESASTNQTSMYLCASSSHSSGNTIYFGEGSWLTVV.

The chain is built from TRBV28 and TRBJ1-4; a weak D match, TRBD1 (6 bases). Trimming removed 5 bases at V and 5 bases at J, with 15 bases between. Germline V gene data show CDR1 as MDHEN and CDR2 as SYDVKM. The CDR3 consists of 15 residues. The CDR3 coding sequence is TGTGCCAGCAGTACCTCACAGGGTGCGAATGAAAAACTGTTTTTT. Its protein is CASSTSQGANEKLFF.

CDR3 sequence: CASSLLGQYTYEQYF. The CDR3 DNA reads as TGTGCCAGCAGTTTATTGGGACAGTACACCTACGAGCAGTACTTC. The rearrangement links TRBV28 to TRBJ2-7; 7 bases align to TRBD1. The V gene end was trimmed by 1 base and the J gene end by 2 bases; junction bases not matched to a gene: 5. CDR3 size: 15 residues. The germline V gene has CDR1 MDHEN and CDR2 SYDVKM.

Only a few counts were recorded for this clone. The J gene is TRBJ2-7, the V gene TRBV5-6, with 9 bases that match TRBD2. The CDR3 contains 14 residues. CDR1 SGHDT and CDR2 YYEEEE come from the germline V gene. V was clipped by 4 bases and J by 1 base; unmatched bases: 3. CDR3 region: CASSNSGSSYEQYF. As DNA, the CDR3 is TGTGCCAGCAGCAATAGCGGGAGTTCCTACGAGCAGTACTTC.

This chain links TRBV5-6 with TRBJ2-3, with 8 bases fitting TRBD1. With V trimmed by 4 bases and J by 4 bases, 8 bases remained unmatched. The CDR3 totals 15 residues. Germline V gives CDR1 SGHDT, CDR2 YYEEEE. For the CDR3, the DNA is TGTGCCAGCAGCCCAACAGGGGGACAACCAGATACGCAGTATTTT. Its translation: CASSPTGGQPDTQYF. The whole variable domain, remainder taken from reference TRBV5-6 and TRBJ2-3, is DAGVTQSPTHLIKTRGQQVTLRCSPKSGHDTVSWYQQALGQGPQFIFQYYEEEERQRGNFPDRFSGHQFPNYSSELNVNALLLGDSALYLCASSPTGGQPDTQYFGPGTRLTVL.

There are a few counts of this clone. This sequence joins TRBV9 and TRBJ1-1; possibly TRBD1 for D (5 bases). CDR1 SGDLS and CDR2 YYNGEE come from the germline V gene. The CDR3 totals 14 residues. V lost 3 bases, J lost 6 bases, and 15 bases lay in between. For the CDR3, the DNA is TGTGCCAGCAGCGCCCAGAGTGACAGCTCTGAAGCTTTCTTT. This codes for CASSAQSDSSEAFF.

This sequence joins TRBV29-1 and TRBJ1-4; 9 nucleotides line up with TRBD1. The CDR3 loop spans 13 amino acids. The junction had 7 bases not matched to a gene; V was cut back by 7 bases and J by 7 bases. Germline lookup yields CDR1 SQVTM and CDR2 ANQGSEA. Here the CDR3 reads CSAGTGRSEKLFF. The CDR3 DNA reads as TGCAGCGCCGGGACAGGGCGGTCTGAAAAACTGTTTTTT.

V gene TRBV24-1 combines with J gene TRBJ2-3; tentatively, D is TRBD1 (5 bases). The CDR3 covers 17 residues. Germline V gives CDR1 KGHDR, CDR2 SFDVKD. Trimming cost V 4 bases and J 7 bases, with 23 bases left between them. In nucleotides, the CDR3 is TGTGCCACCAGTGAACCTGACAGTTCCTCTTTAGGGAATACGCAGTATTTT. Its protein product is CATSEPDSSSLGNTQYF.

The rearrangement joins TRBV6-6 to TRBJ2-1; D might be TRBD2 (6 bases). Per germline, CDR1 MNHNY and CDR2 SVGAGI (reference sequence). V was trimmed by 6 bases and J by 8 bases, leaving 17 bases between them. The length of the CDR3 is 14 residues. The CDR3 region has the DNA TGTGCCAGCAGGGGACGACTAGTTATCGATGAGCAGTTCTTC. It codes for CASRGRLVIDEQFF.

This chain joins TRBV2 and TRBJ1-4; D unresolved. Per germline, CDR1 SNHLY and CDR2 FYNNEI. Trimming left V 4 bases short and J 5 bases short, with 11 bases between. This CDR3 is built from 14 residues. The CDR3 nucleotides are TGTGCCAGCAGTGTAATAAGGAGAAATGAAAAACTGTTTTTT. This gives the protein CASSVIRRNEKLFF.

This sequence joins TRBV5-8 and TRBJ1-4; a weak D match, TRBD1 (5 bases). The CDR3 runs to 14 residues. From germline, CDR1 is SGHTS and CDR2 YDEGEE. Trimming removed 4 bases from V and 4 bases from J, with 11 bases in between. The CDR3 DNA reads TGTGCCAGCAGCGCGGGACGGCTTAATGAAAAACTGTTTTTT. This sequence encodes CASSAGRLNEKLFF.

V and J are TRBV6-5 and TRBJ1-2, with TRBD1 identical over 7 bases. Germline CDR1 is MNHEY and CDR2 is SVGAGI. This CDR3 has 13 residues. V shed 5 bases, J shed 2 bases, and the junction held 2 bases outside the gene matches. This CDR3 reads CASSQTGNYGYTF. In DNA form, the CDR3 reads TGTGCCAGCAGTCAGACAGGGAACTATGGCTACACCTTC.

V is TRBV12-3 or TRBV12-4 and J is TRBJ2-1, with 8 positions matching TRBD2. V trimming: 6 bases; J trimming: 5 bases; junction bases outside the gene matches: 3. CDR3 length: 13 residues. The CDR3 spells CASRLAVDNEQFF. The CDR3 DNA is TGTGCCAGCAGACTAGCGGTAGACAATGAGCAGTTCTTC.

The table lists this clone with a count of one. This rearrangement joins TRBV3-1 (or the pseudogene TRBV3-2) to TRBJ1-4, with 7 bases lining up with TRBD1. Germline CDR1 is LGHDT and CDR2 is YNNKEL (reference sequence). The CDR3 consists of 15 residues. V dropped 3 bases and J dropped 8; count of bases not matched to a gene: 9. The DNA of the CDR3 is TGTGCCAGCAGCCACAAAAGGGGGCGCGGCGAAAAACTGTTTTTT. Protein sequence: CASSHKRGRGEKLFF.